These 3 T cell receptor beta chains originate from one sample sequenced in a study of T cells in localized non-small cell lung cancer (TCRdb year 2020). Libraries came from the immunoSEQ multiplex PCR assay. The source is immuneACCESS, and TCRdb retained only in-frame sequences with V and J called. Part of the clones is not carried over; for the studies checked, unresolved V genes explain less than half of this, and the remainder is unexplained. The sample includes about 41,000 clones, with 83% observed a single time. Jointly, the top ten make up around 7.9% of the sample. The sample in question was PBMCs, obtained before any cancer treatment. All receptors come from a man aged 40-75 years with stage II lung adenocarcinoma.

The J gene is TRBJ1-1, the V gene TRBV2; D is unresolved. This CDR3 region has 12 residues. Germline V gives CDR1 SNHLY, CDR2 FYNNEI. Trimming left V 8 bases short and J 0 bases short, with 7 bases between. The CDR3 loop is CASVRVNTEAFF. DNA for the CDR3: TGTGCCAGCGTAAGAGTGAACACTGAAGCTTTCTTT. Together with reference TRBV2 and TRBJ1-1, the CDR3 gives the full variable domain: EPEVTQTPSHQVTQMGQEVILRCVPISNHLYFYWYRQILGQKVEFLVSFYNNEISEKSEIFDDQFSVERPDGSNFTLKIRSTKLEDSAMYFCASVRVNTEAFFGQGTRLTVV.

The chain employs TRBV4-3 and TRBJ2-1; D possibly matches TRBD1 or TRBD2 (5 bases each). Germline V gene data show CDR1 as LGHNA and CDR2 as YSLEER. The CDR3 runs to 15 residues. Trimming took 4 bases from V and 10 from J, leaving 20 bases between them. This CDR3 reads CASSPGTGYGVEQFF. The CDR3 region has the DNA TGCGCCAGCAGCCCCGGGACGGGGTACGGGGTAGAGCAGTTCTTC.

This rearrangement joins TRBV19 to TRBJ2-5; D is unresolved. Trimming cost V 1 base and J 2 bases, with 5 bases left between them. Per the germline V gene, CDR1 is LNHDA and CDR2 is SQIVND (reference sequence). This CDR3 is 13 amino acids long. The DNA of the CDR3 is TGTGCCAGTAGTATAGGACTTCAAGAGACCCAGTACTTC. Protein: CASSIGLQETQYF.